The 19 T cell receptor beta chains below all came from one sample that was sequenced in a study of blood T cell repertoires in COVID-19. Assay: immunoSEQ multiplex PCR; the TCRdb copy retains only in-frame clones and omits some. Of hundreds of thousands of clones in the sample, 88% were seen once. Sample: PBMCs or T cells enriched from blood (not recorded which). The receptors originated from a woman in her sixties in a cohort exposed to, infected with or recovered from COVID-19 (not recorded which).

V usage is TRBV5-1 and J usage is TRBJ2-5; D possibly corresponds to TRBD2 (6 bases). Germline values: CDR1 SGHRS, CDR2 YFSETQ. V lost 4 bases and J lost 3, with 16 bases in between. The CDR3 runs 15 residues. The CDR3 loop reads CASSPRVSGKETQYF. The CDR3 DNA reads as TGCGCCAGCAGCCCCCGGGTTAGCGGTAAAGAGACCCAGTACTTC.

The V and J genes are TRBV5-1 and TRBJ2-7; 9 positions agree with TRBD1. The CDR3 has 15 residues. Trimming took 4 bases from V and 0 from J; bases not matched to a gene: 5. Germline assignment: CDR1 SGHRS and CDR2 YFSETQ. The CDR3 is CASSETGQGSYEQYF. For the CDR3, the DNA is TGCGCCAGCAGCGAGACGGGACAGGGCTCCTACGAGCAGTACTTC.

This clone was counted once. The chain joins TRBV10-2 to TRBJ2-1, with a possible D match to TRBD2 (6 bases). V was clipped by 6 bases and J by 8 bases, with 14 bases between them. Germline loops: CDR1 WSHSY, CDR2 SAAADI. The CDR3 is 13 residues long. Here the CDR3 DNA reads TGCGCCAGCAGGCCTCTAGCGACCGATGAGCAGTTCTTC. It yields the protein CASRPLATDEQFF.

The chain carries TRBV5-4 and TRBJ2-7, with a weak D call TRBD2 (7 bases). Germline V gene sequence: CDR1 SGHNT, CDR2 YYREEE (reference sequence). The CDR3 has 15 amino acids. V shed 2 bases and J shed 5 bases, with 17 bases lying between them. The CDR3 region has the DNA TGTGCCAGCAGCTTCTCCAGCGGGACAACCCACGAGCAGTACTTC. Amino acid sequence: CASSFSSGTTHEQYF.

The chain links TRBV7-2 to TRBJ2-5, with D possibly TRBD1 on 6 matching bases. V gave up 1 base and J gave up 7 bases, with 13 bases separating them. Germline V lookup: CDR1 SGHTA, CDR2 FQGNSA. This CDR3 comprises 14 residues. CDR3 DNA sequence: TGTGCCAGCAGCTTAGATTCCCAGGGGAGGACCCAGTACTTC. Protein sequence: CASSLDSQGRTQYF.

This CDR3 is CASSYQGLEYYEQYF. The CDR3 nucleotides are TGCGCCAGCAGCTATCAGGGACTAGAATATTACGAGCAGTACTTC. V usage is TRBV5-1 and J usage is TRBJ2-7, with TRBD2 matching over 8 bases. Trimming at V came to 3 bases and at J to 4 bases, leaving 9 bases not matched to a gene. The germline V gene has CDR1 SGHRS and CDR2 YFSETQ. The CDR3 spans 15 residues.

This clone appeared once. V gene TRBV6-5 combines with J gene TRBJ1-3, with D maybe TRBD1 (5 bases). The CDR3 sequence is 14 residues long. The germline V gene encodes CDR1 MNHEY and CDR2 SVGAGI. Trimming stripped 6 bases from V and 0 bases from J, with 9 bases between. The CDR3 loop reads CASSRDYSGNTIYF. CDR3 coding DNA: TGTGCCAGCAGCAGGGATTACTCTGGAAACACCATATATTTT.

This rearrangement joins TRBV2 to TRBJ1-4; D may be TRBD1 (6 bases). This CDR3 spans 15 amino acids. Trimming pared 6 bases from V and 4 bases from J, leaving 15 bases between. Germline lookup yields CDR1 SNHLY and CDR2 FYNNEI. CDR3 in amino acids: CASSDPGQLNEKLFF. The CDR3 nucleotides read TGTGCCAGCAGCGATCCGGGACAACTTAATGAAAAACTGTTTTTT.

The chain employs TRBV19 and TRBJ2-1, with 13 bases that match TRBD2. Looked up from germline, CDR1 is LNHDA and CDR2 is SQIVND (reference sequence). CDR3 length: 18 amino acids. V lost 3 bases to trimming and J lost 8 bases; unmatched junction nucleotides: 13. As DNA, the CDR3 is TGTGCCAGTAGTATCCCGACTAGCGGGAGGAGGTCAGGGCATGAGCAGTTCTTC. Translating it yields CASSIPTSGRRSGHEQFF.

V gene TRBV3-1 (or the pseudogene TRBV3-2) combines with J gene TRBJ1-2, with 7 bases identical to TRBD1. This CDR3 contains 14 residues. Trimming removed 2 bases from V and 3 bases from J; junction bases left unmatched: 3. The V gene's germline CDR1 is LGHDT and CDR2 YNNKEL (reference sequence). The DNA for the CDR3 is TGTGCCAGCAGCCAAAGGGACAGATACTATGGCTACACCTTC. Protein: CASSQRDRYYGYTF.

This clone was counted only a few times. The chain uses TRBV19 and TRBJ1-5; D is undetermined. V lost 8 bases and J lost 7, with 6 bases in between. The CDR3 has 10 amino acids. The germline gives CDR1 LNHDA, CDR2 SQIVND (reference sequence). For the CDR3, the DNA is TGTGCCAGTGGAGGCCAGCCCCAGCATTTT. Protein: CASGGQPQHF.

The chain has TRBV4-2 and TRBJ2-7; tentative D call: TRBD2 (5 bases). The CDR3 is 14 amino acids. Trimming stripped 1 base from V and 5 bases from J, with 12 bases between. Germline V gene sequence: CDR1 LGHNA, CDR2 YNFKEQ. The CDR3 nucleotides read TGTGCCAGCAGCCAAGCCGGGGTCGGGGACGAGCAGTACTTC. This translates into CASSQAGVGDEQYF.

V and J are TRBV6-1 and TRBJ1-6; D is unresolved. The CDR3 consists of 15 residues. V lost 2 bases, J lost 6 bases, and 11 bases lay in between. The germline V gene has CDR1 MNHNS and CDR2 SASEGT. DNA for the CDR3: TGTGCCAGCAGTGAAAGTAACAGTCCTAATTCACCCCTCCACTTT. It codes for CASSESNSPNSPLHF.

The chain is built from TRBV9 and TRBJ1-2; 9 bases are shared with TRBD1. The germline V gene encodes CDR1 SGDLS and CDR2 YYNGEE. This CDR3 is 15 amino acids long. The ends lost 5 bases at V and 6 bases at J; junction bases unmatched: 11. CDR3 DNA: TGTGCCAGCAGGGAGGGGACAGGGTTCTTGGATGGCTACACCTTC. Its translation: CASREGTGFLDGYTF.

CDR3 nucleotides: TGTGCCAGCAGTGAAGTCCTAGCGGGAGGTACGCAGTATTTT. Amino acids: CASSEVLAGGTQYF. The chain couples TRBV6-1 to TRBJ2-3; 11 bases are a match to TRBD2. The CDR3 extends over 14 amino acids. V shed 1 base, J shed 8 bases, and the junction held 2 bases outside the gene matches. Germline CDR1 MNHNS, CDR2 SASEGT.

The V and J genes are TRBV19 and TRBJ2-1; tentatively, D is TRBD1 (6 bases). Germline CDR1 is LNHDA and CDR2 is SQIVND (reference sequence). There are 14 residues in the CDR3. Trimming pared 7 bases from V and 6 bases from J, leaving 16 bases between. The CDR3 sequence: CASNTGRPINEQFF. CDR3 in DNA: TGTGCCAGTAATACAGGGCGGCCCATCAATGAGCAGTTCTTC.

This chain connects TRBV2 to TRBJ2-7; 11 nucleotides align to TRBD2. The V segment lost 6 bases and the J segment 3 bases; nucleotides outside the gene matches: 4. The CDR3 covers 14 residues. The germline CDR1 and CDR2 sequences are SNHLY and FYNNEI. CDR3 region: CASRKTSGSYEQYF. The CDR3 DNA reads TGTGCCAGCAGGAAAACTAGCGGGAGCTACGAGCAGTACTTC.

This clone was detected only a few times. V and J are TRBV18 and TRBJ2-1; D is possibly TRBD1 (5 bases). V was trimmed by 2 bases and J by 2 bases, leaving 13 bases between them. Germline V gives CDR1 KGHSH, CDR2 LQKENI. The CDR3 extends over 16 amino acids. The CDR3: CASSPNQGNTYNEQFF. The CDR3 DNA reads TGTGCCAGCTCACCAAACCAGGGTAATACCTACAATGAGCAGTTCTTC.

The rearrangement uses TRBV24-1 and TRBJ1-1; TRBD1 is a possible D gene (6 bases). Between the trimmed V and J ends, which lost 4 bases and 1 base, there was a span of 12 bases. Germline-derived CDR1 and CDR2 are KGHDR and SFDVKD. The CDR3 has 15 amino acids. This chain's CDR3 is CATSDADSPNTEAFF. The CDR3 DNA sequence: TGTGCCACCAGTGACGCGGACAGTCCGAACACTGAAGCTTTCTTT.